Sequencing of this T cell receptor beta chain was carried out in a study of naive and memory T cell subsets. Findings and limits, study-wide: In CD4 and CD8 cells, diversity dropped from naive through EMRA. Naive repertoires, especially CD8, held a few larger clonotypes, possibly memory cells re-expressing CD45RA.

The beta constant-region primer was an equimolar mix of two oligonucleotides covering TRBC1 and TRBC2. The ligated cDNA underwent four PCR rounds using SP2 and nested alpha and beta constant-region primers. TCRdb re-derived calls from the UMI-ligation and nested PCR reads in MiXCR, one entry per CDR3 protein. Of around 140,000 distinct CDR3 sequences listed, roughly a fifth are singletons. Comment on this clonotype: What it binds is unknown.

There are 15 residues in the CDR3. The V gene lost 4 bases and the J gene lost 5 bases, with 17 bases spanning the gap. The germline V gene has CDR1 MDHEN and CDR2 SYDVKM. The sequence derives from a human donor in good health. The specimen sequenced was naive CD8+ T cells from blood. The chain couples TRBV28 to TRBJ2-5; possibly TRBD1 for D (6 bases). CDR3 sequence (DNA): TGTGCCAGCAGTTCACACGGGACATTACAGGAGACCCAGTACTTC. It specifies CASSSHGTLQETQYF.